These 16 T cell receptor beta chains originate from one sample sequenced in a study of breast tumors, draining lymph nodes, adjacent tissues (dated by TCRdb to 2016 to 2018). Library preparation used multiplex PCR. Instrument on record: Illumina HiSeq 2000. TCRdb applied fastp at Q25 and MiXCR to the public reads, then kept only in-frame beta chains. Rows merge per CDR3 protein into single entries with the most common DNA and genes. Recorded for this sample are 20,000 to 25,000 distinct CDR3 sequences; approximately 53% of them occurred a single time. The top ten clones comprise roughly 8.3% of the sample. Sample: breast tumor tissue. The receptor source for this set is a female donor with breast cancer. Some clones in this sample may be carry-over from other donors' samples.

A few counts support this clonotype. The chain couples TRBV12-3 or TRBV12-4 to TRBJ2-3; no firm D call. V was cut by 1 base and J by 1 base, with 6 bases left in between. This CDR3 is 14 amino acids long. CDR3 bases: TGTGCCAGCAGTTTAGGAGGCGGCACAGATACGCAGTATTTT. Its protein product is CASSLGGGTDTQYF.

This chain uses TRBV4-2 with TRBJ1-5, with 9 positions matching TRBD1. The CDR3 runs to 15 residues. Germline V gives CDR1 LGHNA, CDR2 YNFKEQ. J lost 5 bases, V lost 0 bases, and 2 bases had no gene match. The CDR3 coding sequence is TGTGCCAGCAGCCAAGAACAGGGGGCGCATCAGCCCCAGCATTTT. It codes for CASSQEQGAHQPQHF.

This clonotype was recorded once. In DNA form, the CDR3 reads TGCAGCGAAAGCGGGACTAGCGGGGATACGCAGTATTTT. Translating it yields CSESGTSGDTQYF. The rearrangement links TRBV29-1 to TRBJ2-3; TRBD2 aligns across 12 bases. Trimming at V came to 7 bases and at J to 6 bases, leaving 5 bases not matched to a gene. The germline CDR1 and CDR2 sequences are SQVTM and ANQGSEA. This CDR3 is 13 amino acids long.

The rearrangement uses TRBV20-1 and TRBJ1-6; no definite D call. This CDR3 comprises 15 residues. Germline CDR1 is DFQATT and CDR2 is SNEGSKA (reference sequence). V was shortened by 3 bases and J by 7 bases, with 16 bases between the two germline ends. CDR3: CSARIHGRWNSPLHF. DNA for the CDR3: TGCAGTGCTAGGATTCATGGCCGGTGGAATTCACCCCTCCACTTT.

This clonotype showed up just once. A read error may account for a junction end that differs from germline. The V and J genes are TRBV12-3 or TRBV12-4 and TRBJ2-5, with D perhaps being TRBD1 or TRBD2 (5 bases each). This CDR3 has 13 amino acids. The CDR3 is CASSFRDQEAQYF. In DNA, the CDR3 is TGTGCCAGCAGTTTCCGGGACCAAGAGGCCCAGTACTTC.

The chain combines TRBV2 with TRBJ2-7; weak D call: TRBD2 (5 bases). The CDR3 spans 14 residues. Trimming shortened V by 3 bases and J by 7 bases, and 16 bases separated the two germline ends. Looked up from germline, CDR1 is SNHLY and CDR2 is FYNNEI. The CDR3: CASSERVGTGEQYF. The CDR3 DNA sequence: TGTGCCAGCAGTGAGCGGGTGGGCACGGGGGAGCAGTACTTC.

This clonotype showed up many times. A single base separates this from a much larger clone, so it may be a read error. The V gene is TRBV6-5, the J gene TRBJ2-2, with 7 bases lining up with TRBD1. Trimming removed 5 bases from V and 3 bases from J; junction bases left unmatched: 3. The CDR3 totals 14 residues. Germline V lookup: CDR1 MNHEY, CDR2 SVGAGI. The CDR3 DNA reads TGTGCCAGCAGTCCCACAGGGGACACCGGGGAGCTGTTTTTT. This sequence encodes CASSPTGDTGELFF.

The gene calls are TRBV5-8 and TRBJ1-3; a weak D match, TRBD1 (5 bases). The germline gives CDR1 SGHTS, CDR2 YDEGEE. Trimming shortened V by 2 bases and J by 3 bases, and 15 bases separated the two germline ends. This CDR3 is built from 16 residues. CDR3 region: CASSFRVGEDGNTIYF. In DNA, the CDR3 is TGTGCCAGCAGCTTCAGGGTAGGAGAAGATGGAAACACCATATATTTT.

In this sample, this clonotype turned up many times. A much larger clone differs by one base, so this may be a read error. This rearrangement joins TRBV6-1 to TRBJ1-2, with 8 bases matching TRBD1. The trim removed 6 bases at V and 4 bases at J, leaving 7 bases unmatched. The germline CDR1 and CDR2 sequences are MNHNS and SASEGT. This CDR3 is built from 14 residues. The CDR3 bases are TGTGCCAGCAGGCCTGGACAGGGTCCCTATGGCTACACCTTC. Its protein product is CASRPGQGPYGYTF.

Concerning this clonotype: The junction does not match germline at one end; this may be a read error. CDR3 nucleotides: TGTGCCAGCAGCTTAGCGCTCAGCTTGTCCTCCTACAATCAGCAGCTCTTC. Amino acid sequence: CASSLALSLSSYNQQLF. The V gene is TRBV7-2, the J gene TRBJ2-1; D not certain. The CDR3 runs 17 residues. CDR1 is SGHTA, CDR2 FQGNSA, per germline. Drawing the rest from reference TRBV7-2 and TRBJ2-1, the complete variable domain is GAGVSQSPSNKVTEKGKDVELRCDPISGHTALYWYRQSLGQGLEFLIYFQGNSAPDKSGLPSDRFSAERTGGSVSTLTIQRTQQEDSAVYLCASSLALSLSSYNQQLFGPGTRLTVL.

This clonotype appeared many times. CDR3 nucleotides: TGTGCCAGCAGGGTAGCGGACACCGGGGAGCTGTTTTTT. It is translated as CASRVADTGELFF. The chain carries TRBV6-6 and TRBJ2-2, with a tentative D call TRBD2 (6 bases). With 6 bases removed from V and 3 bases from J, the gap between germline ends came to 8 bases. The CDR3 has 13 amino acids. In germline, CDR1 is MNHNY, CDR2 SVGAGI (reference sequence).

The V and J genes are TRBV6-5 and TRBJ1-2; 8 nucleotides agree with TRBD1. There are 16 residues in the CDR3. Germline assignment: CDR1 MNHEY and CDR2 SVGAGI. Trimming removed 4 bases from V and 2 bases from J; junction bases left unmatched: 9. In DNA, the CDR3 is TGTGCCAGCAGTTCCGTTCAGGGGGCGCCGAACTATGGCTACACCTTC. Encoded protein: CASSSVQGAPNYGYTF.

The CDR3 sequence is CASSLARLAGTDTQYF. Written as DNA, the CDR3 is TGCGCCAGCAGCTTGGCCAGGCTAGCGGGCACAGATACGCAGTATTTT. The chain has TRBV5-1 and TRBJ2-3, with 7 nucleotides matching TRBD2. The CDR3 runs 16 residues. With 0 bases clipped from V and 1 base from J, the junction kept 5 bases outside the gene matches. Germline loops: CDR1 SGHRS, CDR2 YFSETQ. Complete variable domain (other parts from reference TRBV5-1 and TRBJ2-3): KAGVTQTPRYLIKTRGQQVTLSCSPISGHRSVSWYQQTPGQGLQFLFEYFSETQRNKGNFPGRFSGRQFSNSRSEMNVSTLELGDSALYLCASSLARLAGTDTQYFGPGTRLTVL.

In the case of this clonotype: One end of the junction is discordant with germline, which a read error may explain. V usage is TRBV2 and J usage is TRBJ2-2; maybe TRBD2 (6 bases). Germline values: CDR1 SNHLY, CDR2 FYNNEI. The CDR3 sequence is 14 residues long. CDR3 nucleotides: TGTACCAGAAGCGCGCCCGCGCACACCGGGGGGCTGTTTTTT. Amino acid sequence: CTRSAPAHTGGLFF.

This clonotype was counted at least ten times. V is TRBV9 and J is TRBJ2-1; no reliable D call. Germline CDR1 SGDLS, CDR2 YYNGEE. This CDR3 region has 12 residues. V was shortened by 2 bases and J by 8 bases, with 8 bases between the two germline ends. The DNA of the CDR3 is TGTGCCAGCAGCGTCACCCCTGATGAGCAGTTCTTC. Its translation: CASSVTPDEQFF.

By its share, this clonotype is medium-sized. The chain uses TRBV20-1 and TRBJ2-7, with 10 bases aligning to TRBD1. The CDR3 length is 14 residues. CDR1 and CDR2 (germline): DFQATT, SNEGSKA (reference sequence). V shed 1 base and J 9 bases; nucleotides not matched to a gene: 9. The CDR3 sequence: CSARGDRGHTSQYF. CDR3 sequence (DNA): TGCAGTGCTAGAGGGGACAGGGGACATACGTCGCAGTACTTC.